This T cell receptor (beta chain) appears in the sequencing data of a study of control samples from healthy donors and cancer patients. The CDR3 spans 13 residues. Per germline, CDR1 MGHDK and CDR2 SYGVNS. The ends lost 2 bases at V and 7 bases at J; junction bases unmatched: 2. The data were produced by immunoSEQ multiplex PCR, yet TCRdb's version contains in-frame clones alone and is incomplete. The repertoire holds tens of thousands of clones, with roughly 89% as singletons. Sample: PBMCs. The chain employs TRBV25-1 and TRBJ2-3; TRBD2 matches 8 bases. The TCR originated in a man between 60 and 70 years old with colorectal cancer. In DNA form, the CDR3 reads TGTGCCAGCAGTGAAGCGGGGGGTAATACGCAGTATTTT. Translated: CASSEAGGNTQYF.